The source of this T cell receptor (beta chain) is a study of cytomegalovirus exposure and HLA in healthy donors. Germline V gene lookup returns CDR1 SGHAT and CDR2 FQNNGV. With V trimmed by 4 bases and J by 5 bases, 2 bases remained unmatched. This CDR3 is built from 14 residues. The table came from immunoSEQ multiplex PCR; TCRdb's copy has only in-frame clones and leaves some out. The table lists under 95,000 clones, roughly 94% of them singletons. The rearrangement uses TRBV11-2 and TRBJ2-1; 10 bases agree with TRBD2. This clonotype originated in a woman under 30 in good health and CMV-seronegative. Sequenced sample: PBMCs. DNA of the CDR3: TGTGCCAGCAGCTATACTAGCGGGGACAATGAGCAGTTCTTC. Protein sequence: CASSYTSGDNEQFF.